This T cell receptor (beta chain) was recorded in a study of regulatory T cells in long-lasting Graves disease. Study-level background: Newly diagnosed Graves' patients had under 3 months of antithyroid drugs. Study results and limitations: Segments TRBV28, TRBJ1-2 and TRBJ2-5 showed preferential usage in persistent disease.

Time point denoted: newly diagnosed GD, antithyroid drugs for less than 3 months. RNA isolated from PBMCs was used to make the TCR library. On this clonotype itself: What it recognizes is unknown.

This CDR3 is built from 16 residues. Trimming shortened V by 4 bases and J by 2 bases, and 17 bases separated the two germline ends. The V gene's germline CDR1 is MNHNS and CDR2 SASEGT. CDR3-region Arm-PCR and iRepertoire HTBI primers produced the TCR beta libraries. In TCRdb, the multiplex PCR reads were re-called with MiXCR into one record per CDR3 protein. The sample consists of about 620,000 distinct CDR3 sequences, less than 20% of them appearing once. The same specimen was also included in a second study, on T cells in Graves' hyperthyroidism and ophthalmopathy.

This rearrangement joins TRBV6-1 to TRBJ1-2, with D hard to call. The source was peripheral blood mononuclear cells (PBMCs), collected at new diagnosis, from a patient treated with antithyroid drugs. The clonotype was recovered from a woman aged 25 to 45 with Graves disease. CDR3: CASSVGWERPNYGYTF. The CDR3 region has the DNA TGTGCCAGCAGTGTCGGATGGGAGCGCCCAAACTATGGCTACACCTTC.